What follows is one TCR beta chain and its context. Antigen specificity is unknown. Uncontrolled infection, other autoimmune disease, pregnancy and lactation each barred patients from inclusion. Diagnosis rested on symptoms, serum thyroxine and TRAb, thyroid ultrasound, and orbital computed tomography. The sample belongs to a study of T cells in Graves' hyperthyroidism and ophthalmopathy. At the level of the study: Peripheral blood was collected at initial diagnosis, before any treatment. Notes on the study in general: Ophthalmopathy prediction by the model preceded onset by a median about 6.5 months.

TCR beta CDR3 regions were amplified from RNA. The HTBI primer set was used in a first-round RT-PCR of the TCR CDR3. TCRdb re-derived calls from the multiplex PCR reads in MiXCR, one entry per CDR3 protein. This sample has 600,000 or so distinct CDR3 sequences, with 14% found just once. Germline V gene lookup returns CDR1 MGHRA and CDR2 YSYEKL. CDR3 length: 15 amino acids. The V gene end was trimmed by 1 base and the J gene end by 4 bases; junction bases not matched to a gene: 6. The sample was blood. This TCR derives from a woman between 18 and 29 years old with Graves' ophthalmopathy. The rearrangement links TRBV4-1 to TRBJ2-5; 7 bases agree with TRBD2. As DNA, the CDR3 is TGCGCCAGCAGCCAAGGGGCGGGAGTAGCAGAGACCCAGTACTTC. Protein: CASSQGAGVAETQYF.